The 27 T cell receptor beta chains reported below all come from one sample, sequenced in a study of blood T cell repertoires in COVID-19 (dated by TCRdb to the early 2020s). The library was generated by the immunoSEQ multiplex PCR assay. TCRdb carries this immuneACCESS record with in-frame sequences only. Its versions omit some clonotypes, under half of them owing to an unresolved V gene in the studies checked, with the rest unexplained. This sample comprises approximately 74,000 clones, approximately 87% of them detected only once. The top ten clonotypes cover 1% to 1.5% of the sample. Sequences were obtained from peripheral blood. These receptors originate from a woman aged 55-70 years with acute or convalescent COVID-19.

V usage is TRBV9 and J usage is TRBJ1-1; 8 nucleotides align to TRBD1. The length of the CDR3 is 14 residues. The trim removed 4 bases at V and 0 bases at J, leaving 2 bases unmatched. CDR1 is SGDLS, CDR2 YYNGEE, per germline. CDR3 DNA: TGTGCCAGCAGCCGGACAGGGTTGAACACTGAAGCTTTCTTT. Translation gives CASSRTGLNTEAFF. Variable domain in full (rest from reference TRBV9 and TRBJ1-1): DSGVTQTPKHLITATGQRVTLRCSPRSGDLSVYWYQQSLDQGLQFLIQYYNGEERAKGNILERFSAQQFPDLHSELNLSSLELGDSALYFCASSRTGLNTEAFFGQGTRLTVV.

The chain recombines TRBV5-4 with TRBJ1-2; 7 bases agree with TRBD1. With 3 bases clipped from V and 4 bases from J, the junction kept 6 bases outside the gene matches. Germline-derived CDR1 and CDR2 are SGHNT and YYREEE (reference sequence). The CDR3 contains 14 residues. This CDR3 is CASSSDRRSYGYTF. CDR3 DNA sequence: TGTGCCAGCAGCTCGGACAGGCGGAGCTATGGCTACACCTTC.

V usage is TRBV29-1 and J usage is TRBJ2-7, with 7 bases lining up with TRBD1. CDR3 size: 13 residues. V was clipped by 4 bases and J by 4 bases; unmatched bases: 7. Germline V gene lookup returns CDR1 SQVTM and CDR2 ANQGSEA. The CDR3, as DNA: TGCAGCGTTGCTCGACAGGGCGGGTACGAGCAGTACGTC. Translating it yields CSVARQGGYEQYV.

This sequence joins TRBV3-1 (or the pseudogene TRBV3-2) and TRBJ1-1; D may be TRBD1 (6 bases). This CDR3 has 16 residues. V lost 0 bases and J 2 bases, leaving 13 bases between the germline ends. Germline CDR1 LGHDT, CDR2 YNNKEL (reference sequence). CDR3 amino acids: CASSQDSTGINTEAFF. CDR3 sequence (DNA): TGTGCCAGCAGCCAAGATTCCACAGGGATAAACACTGAAGCTTTCTTT.

The chain recombines TRBV7-8 with TRBJ2-5; TRBD2 agrees at 11 bases. The trim removed 6 bases at V and 2 bases at J, leaving 5 bases unmatched. The germline CDR1 and CDR2 sequences are SGHVS and FQNEAQ. The CDR3 runs to 15 residues. The CDR3 DNA sequence: TGTGCCAGCAGAAAACTAGCGGGAGTTCAAGAGACCCAGTACTTC. Translated, it gives CASRKLAGVQETQYF.

The gene calls are TRBV5-1 and TRBJ1-6, with a weak D call TRBD1 (6 bases). Germline V gives CDR1 SGHRS, CDR2 YFSETQ. The V and J ends lost 0 bases and 9 bases respectively, with 16 bases between them. The CDR3 has 16 residues. The CDR3 DNA is TGCGCCAGCAGCTTGGTTACAGGGAAAAGCCCTTCACCCCTCCACTTT. Residues: CASSLVTGKSPSPLHF.

The chain recombines TRBV5-1 with TRBJ2-5; 7 nucleotides agree with TRBD2. CDR1 is SGHRS and CDR2 is YFSETQ in the germline V gene. This CDR3 has 14 amino acids. V dropped 6 bases and J dropped 1; count of bases not matched to a gene: 6. The CDR3 DNA sequence: TGCGCCAGCAATAGCGGGTCCGCCCAAGAGACCCAGTACTTC. Its protein product is CASNSGSAQETQYF.

This chain connects TRBV7-3 to TRBJ2-3, with a weak D call TRBD2 (5 bases). The germline CDR1 and CDR2 sequences are SGHTA and FQGTGA. The CDR3 runs 13 residues. V dropped 5 bases and J dropped 4 bases, with 10 bases sitting between them. The CDR3 DNA follows: TGTGCCAGCAGCGCTATTAGCGCAGATACGCAGTATTTT. Translating gives CASSAISADTQYF.

The rearrangement joins TRBV7-2 to TRBJ2-3; TRBD1 might be the D (5 bases). The length of the CDR3 is 15 residues. The germline V and J ends were trimmed by 5 bases and 0 bases, with 12 bases remaining between them. Germline V CDR1 and CDR2: SGHTA, FQGNSA. Here the CDR3 DNA reads TGTGCCAGCAGCACCACAGGTACTAGCACAGATACGCAGTATTTT. It specifies CASSTTGTSTDTQYF.

The chain recombines TRBV7-9 with TRBJ1-2; D gene ambiguous. V gave up 7 bases and J gave up 6 bases, with 18 bases separating them. The V gene's germline CDR1 is SEHNR and CDR2 FQNEAQ (reference sequence). The CDR3 extends over 14 amino acids. In DNA form, the CDR3 reads TGTGCCAGCAACTCATGGCGGTCTTCGCATGGCTACACCTTC. Protein product: CASNSWRSSHGYTF. The full variable domain, rest sourced from reference TRBV7-9 and TRBJ1-2, is DTGVSQNPRHKITKRGQNVTFRCDPISEHNRLYWYRQTLGQGPEFLTYFQNEAQLEKSRLLSDRFSAERPKGSFSTLEIQRTEQGDSAMYLCASNSWRSSHGYTFGSGTRLTVV.

CDR3 bases: TGTGCCAGCAGTTTGGTGGGACAGGGAGGTAGCACAGATACGCAGTATTTT. Its translation is CASSLVGQGGSTDTQYF. V and J are TRBV27 and TRBJ2-3, with TRBD1 matching over 9 bases. There are 17 residues in the CDR3. The germline V gene encodes CDR1 MNHEY and CDR2 SMNVEV (reference sequence). The J segment lost 0 bases and the V segment lost 3 bases, leaving 7 bases of the junction unmatched.

The rearrangement links TRBV11-1 to TRBJ2-7; the match to TRBD2 covers 8 bases. Germline V gene sequence: CDR1 SGHAT, CDR2 FQDESV (reference sequence). The CDR3 contains 15 residues. The V segment lost 7 bases and the J segment 4 bases; nucleotides outside the gene matches: 12. CDR3 nucleotide sequence: TGTGCCAGCATCCGAGCGGGAGACAGCCATTACGAGCAGTACGTC. It is translated as CASIRAGDSHYEQYV.

This sequence joins TRBV5-1 and TRBJ2-5; 7 bases are a match to TRBD1. The V gene's germline CDR1 is SGHRS and CDR2 YFSETQ. The ends lost 2 bases at V and 5 bases at J; junction bases unmatched: 6. The CDR3 consists of 14 residues. The CDR3 protein is CASSLEGAGETQYF. CDR3 in DNA: TGCGCCAGCAGCTTAGAGGGGGCCGGGGAGACCCAGTACTTC.

J is TRBJ2-2 and V is TRBV7-6; D perhaps matches TRBD2 (7 bases). This CDR3 spans 14 amino acids. Trimming removed 10 bases at V and 5 bases at J, with 17 bases between. Germline V lookup: CDR1 SGHVS, CDR2 FNYEAQ. CDR3 residues: CATSKGEGTGELFF. CDR3 bases: TGTGCCACGAGTAAGGGGGAGGGGACCGGGGAGCTGTTTTTT.

Points on this clone: At one end the junction does not follow the germline gene, possibly because of a read error. This chain's CDR3 is CASSLGPGQSYNSPLHF. DNA of the CDR3: TGTGCCAGCAGCTTGGGGCCCGGACAGTCCTACAATTCACCCCTCCACTTT. The V gene is TRBV5-5, the J gene TRBJ1-6, with D tentatively TRBD1 (6 bases). Germline CDR1 reads SGHKS; CDR2 reads YYEKEE (reference sequence). This CDR3 is 17 amino acids long.

The genes are TRBV4-2 and TRBJ1-3, with 9 bases fitting TRBD1. The CDR3 is 17 residues long. Germline-derived CDR1 and CDR2 are LGHNA and YNFKEQ. Germline trimming cut 2 bases from V and 0 bases from J; bases unmatched to any gene: 5. DNA of the CDR3: TGTGCCAGCAGCCAAAGGACAGGGGTCGGCTCTGGAAACACCATATATTTT. Its protein product is CASSQRTGVGSGNTIYF.

V usage is TRBV6-5 and J usage is TRBJ2-1; the match to TRBD2 covers 11 bases. V shed 2 bases, J shed 6 bases, and the junction held 6 bases outside the gene matches. Germline CDR1 reads MNHEY; CDR2 reads SVGAGI. This CDR3 is 16 amino acids long. CDR3 bases: TGTGCCAGCAGTTACGTAGGAGGGACTAGCGGCAATGAGCAGTTCTTC. Translating it yields CASSYVGGTSGNEQFF.

In DNA form, the CDR3 reads TGTGCCAGCAGCCAAGTCAGGGGACGCACTGAAGCTTTCTTT. Amino acids: CASSQVRGRTEAFF. This chain joins TRBV14 and TRBJ1-1; D is perhaps TRBD1 (6 bases). The CDR3 length is 14 residues. V lost 1 base and J lost 4, with 10 bases in between. Germline V gives CDR1 SGHDN, CDR2 FVKESK.

This clone was seen more than once but under ten times. The V and J genes are TRBV9 and TRBJ1-2; a possible D gene is TRBD1 (6 bases). CDR1 is SGDLS and CDR2 is YYNGEE in the germline V gene. This CDR3 comprises 13 residues. Trimming removed 0 bases from V and 6 bases from J, with 9 bases in between. CDR3 loop: CASSVDRVDGYTF. CDR3 nucleotides: TGTGCCAGCAGCGTAGACAGGGTGGATGGCTACACCTTC.

The chain carries TRBV6-6 and TRBJ1-2; a weak D match, TRBD1 (6 bases). Trimming removed 7 bases at V and 2 bases at J, with 8 bases between. Germline V gene lookup returns CDR1 MNHNY and CDR2 SVGAGI (reference sequence). This CDR3 comprises 12 residues. CDR3 sequence (DNA): TGTGCCAGCACACAGGGAAACTATGGCTACACCTTC. The encoded protein is CASTQGNYGYTF.

This chain connects TRBV18 to TRBJ2-6, with no clear D. V lost 2 bases to trimming and J lost 0 bases, with 5 bases between them. Germline CDR1 and CDR2: KGHSH and LQKENI. The CDR3 spans 15 residues. The CDR3 spells CASSPTSSGANVLTF. In nucleotides, the CDR3 is TGTGCCAGCTCACCAACAAGCTCTGGGGCCAACGTCCTGACTTTC.

The rearrangement joins TRBV2 to TRBJ2-1, with D maybe TRBD2 (5 bases). Germline V CDR1 and CDR2: SNHLY, FYNNEI. Trimming shortened V by 10 bases and J by 6 bases, and 19 bases separated the two germline ends. This CDR3 comprises 14 residues. The CDR3 loop reads CATLTSGKINEQFF. CDR3 DNA: TGTGCCACCCTGACCAGCGGCAAGATCAATGAGCAGTTCTTC. The full variable domain, completed using reference TRBV2 and TRBJ2-1, is EPEVTQTPSHQVTQMGQEVILRCVPISNHLYFYWYRQILGQKVEFLVSFYNNEISEKSEIFDDQFSVERPDGSNFTLKIRSTKLEDSAMYFCATLTSGKINEQFFGPGTRLTVL.

This rearrangement joins TRBV7-2 to TRBJ2-2; D is perhaps TRBD1 (6 bases). V dropped 5 bases and J dropped 5 bases, with 15 bases sitting between them. CDR3 length: 15 amino acids. Germline values: CDR1 SGHTA, CDR2 FQGNSA. CDR3 DNA: TGTGCCAGCAGCCCCGGACAGCCGGGTACCGGGGAGCTGTTTTTT. It translates to CASSPGQPGTGELFF.

This clone showed up just a few times. CDR3 bases: TGTGCCAGCAGTCCGTACAGGGATCGGGAAGCTTTCTTT. Encoded protein: CASSPYRDREAFF. The chain employs TRBV28 and TRBJ1-1, with a tentative D call TRBD1 (6 bases). Trimming stripped 5 bases from V and 8 bases from J, with 15 bases between. The CDR3 is 13 amino acids. Germline CDR1 MDHEN, CDR2 SYDVKM.

This sequence joins TRBV9 and TRBJ1-2; perhaps TRBD1 as D (6 bases). This CDR3 comprises 17 residues. V dropped 3 bases and J dropped 3 bases, with 21 bases sitting between them. Per germline, CDR1 SGDLS and CDR2 YYNGEE. As DNA, the CDR3 is TGTGCCAGCAGCGCTGGGGGGGCAGGGGACGGGCACTATGGCTACACCTTC. Its translation is CASSAGGAGDGHYGYTF.

This clone was seen only a few times. The gene calls are TRBV7-2 and TRBJ1-2; 12 bases map to TRBD1. Per the germline V gene, CDR1 is SGHTA and CDR2 is FQGNSA. J was trimmed by 7 bases and V by 5 bases; bases with no gene match: 5. This CDR3 is 14 amino acids long. The CDR3 protein is CASSRDRGPGGYTF. CDR3 DNA sequence: TGTGCCAGCAGCCGGGACAGGGGGCCTGGTGGCTACACCTTC. The variable domain in full, with the rest retrieved from reference TRBV7-2 and TRBJ1-2, is GAGVSQSPSNKVTEKGKDVELRCDPISGHTALYWYRQSLGQGLEFLIYFQGNSAPDKSGLPSDRFSAERTGGSVSTLTIQRTQQEDSAVYLCASSRDRGPGGYTFGSGTRLTVV.

J is TRBJ2-1 and V is TRBV9; D might be TRBD2 (6 bases). From germline, CDR1 is SGDLS and CDR2 YYNGEE. V was clipped by 3 bases and J by 6 bases, with 10 bases between them. The CDR3 totals 13 residues. CDR3 bases: TGTGCCAGCAGCGCGACTAGTGGCAATGAGCAGTTCTTC. It encodes CASSATSGNEQFF.